The 4 T cell receptor beta chains below were found in one sample sequenced in a study of blood T cell repertoires in COVID-19 (TCRdb year 2020). Libraries were built with the immunoSEQ multiplex PCR assay. TCRdb re-hosts the immuneACCESS table, in-frame sequences only. Its copies lack some clones; in the studies checked, an unresolved V gene accounts for under half of them, and the cause for the rest is not known. The sample data list roughly 500,000 clones, and more than 75% of these were observed just once. Less than 2% of the sample is taken by the ten largest. What was sequenced was PBMCs or T cells enriched from blood (not recorded which). All receptors derive from a woman aged 40 to 50 who had recovered from COVID-19.

The gene calls are TRBV7-9 and TRBJ2-1, with unresolved D. The CDR3 sequence is 16 residues long. Germline V gene sequence: CDR1 SEHNR, CDR2 FQNEAQ (reference sequence). Trimming left V 3 bases short and J 4 bases short, with 16 bases between. The DNA of the CDR3 is TGTGCCAGCAGCTTCCCCCGGCAAGACTGGTACAATGAGCAGTTCTTC. The encoded protein is CASSFPRQDWYNEQFF.

V usage is TRBV6-2 or TRBV6-3 and J usage is TRBJ1-1; D might be TRBD1 (6 bases). The germline V and J ends were trimmed by 7 bases and 11 bases, with 23 bases remaining between them. Per germline, CDR1 MNHEY and CDR2 SVGEGT. This CDR3 has 14 amino acids. This CDR3 reads CASTPYQYRVLAFF. The CDR3 DNA reads as TGTGCCAGCACCCCTTATCAGTACAGGGTTTTGGCTTTCTTT.

This chain links TRBV20-1 with TRBJ2-1; TRBD2 matches 12 bases. The CDR3 length is 14 residues. Trimming removed 3 bases from V and 10 bases from J; junction bases left unmatched: 7. Germline values: CDR1 DFQATT, CDR2 SNEGSKA (reference sequence). The CDR3, as DNA: TGCAGTGCTAGTAAGACTAGCGGGAGCGGGGAGCAGTTCTTC. Amino acids: CSASKTSGSGEQFF.

This chain connects TRBV25-1 to TRBJ2-1, with TRBD1 matching 11 bases. V shed 1 base, J shed 10 bases, and the junction held 9 bases outside the gene matches. Germline CDR1 is MGHDK and CDR2 is SYGVNS. This CDR3 spans 16 amino acids. In DNA, the CDR3 is TGTGCCAGCAGTGAATCTCTCGGACAGGGGGCACGGGAGCAGTTCTTC. Amino acid sequence: CASSESLGQGAREQFF.